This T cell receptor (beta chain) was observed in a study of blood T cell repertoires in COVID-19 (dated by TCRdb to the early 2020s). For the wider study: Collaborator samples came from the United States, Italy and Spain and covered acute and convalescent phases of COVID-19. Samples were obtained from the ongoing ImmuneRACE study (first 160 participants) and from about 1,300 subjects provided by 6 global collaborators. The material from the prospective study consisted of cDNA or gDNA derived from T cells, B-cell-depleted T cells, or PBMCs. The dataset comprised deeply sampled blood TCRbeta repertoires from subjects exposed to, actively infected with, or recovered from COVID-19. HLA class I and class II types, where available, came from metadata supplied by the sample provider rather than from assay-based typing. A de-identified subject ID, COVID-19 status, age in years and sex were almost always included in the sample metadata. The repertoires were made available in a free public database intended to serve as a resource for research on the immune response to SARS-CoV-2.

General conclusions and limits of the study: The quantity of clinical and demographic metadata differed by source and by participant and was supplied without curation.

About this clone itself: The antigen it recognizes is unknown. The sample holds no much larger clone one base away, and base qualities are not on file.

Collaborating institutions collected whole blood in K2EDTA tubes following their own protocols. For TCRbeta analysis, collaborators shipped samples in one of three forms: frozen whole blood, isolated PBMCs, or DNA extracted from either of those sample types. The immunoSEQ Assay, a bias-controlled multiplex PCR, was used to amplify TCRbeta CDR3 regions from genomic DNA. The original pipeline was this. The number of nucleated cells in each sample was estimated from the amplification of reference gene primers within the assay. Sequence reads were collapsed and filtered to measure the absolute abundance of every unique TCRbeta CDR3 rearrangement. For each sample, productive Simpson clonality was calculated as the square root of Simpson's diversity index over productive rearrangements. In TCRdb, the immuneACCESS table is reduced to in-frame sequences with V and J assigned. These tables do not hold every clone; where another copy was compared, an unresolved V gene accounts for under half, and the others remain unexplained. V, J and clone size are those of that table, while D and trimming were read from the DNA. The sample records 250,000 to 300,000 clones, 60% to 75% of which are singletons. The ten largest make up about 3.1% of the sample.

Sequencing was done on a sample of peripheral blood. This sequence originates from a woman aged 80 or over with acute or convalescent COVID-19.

The DNA is as follows: TGTGCCAGCAGCCCCCGGGGGCAGGGGGACAATGAGCAGTTCTTC. This yields the protein CASSPRGQGDNEQFF. Recombination joined TRBV7-9 with TRBJ2-1; a tentative D match to TRBD1 spans 7 bases. CDR1 and CDR2 are read off the germline V gene (reference sequence) as SEHNR and FQNEAQ. V drops 5 bases and J drops 5 bases, leaving 16 bases in between. The CDR3 contains 15 residues, cysteine and phenylalanine counted. The read is trimmed to its CDR3 DNA, 45 bases read in frame from base 1.